This TCR beta chain was sequenced for a study of T-cell reconstitution after alpha-beta-depleted transplantation in children. The CDR3 runs to 16 residues. After removal of 1 base from V and 2 bases from J, the junction contained 6 bases not matched to a gene. Germline-derived CDR1 and CDR2 are SGHTA and FQGNSA. TCRbeta library construction was performed incorporating unique molecular identifiers. TCRdb re-called the PCR reads with MiXCR, one entry per CDR3 protein. The table records more than 550,000 distinct CDR3 sequences, roughly a tenth of them present only once. The clonotype originates from a human donor who donated a stem cell graft to a child with acute myeloid leukemia. J is TRBJ2-7 and V is TRBV7-2; 9 positions agree with TRBD2. The specimen was PBMCs from the stem cell graft donor, collected from the stem cell graft. The CDR3 DNA reads as TGTGCCAGCAGCTTAGAGGCTAGCGGGATCCCCTACGAGCAGTACTTC. Residues: CASSLEASGIPYEQYF. The whole variable domain, filled in from reference TRBV7-2 and TRBJ2-7, reads GAGVSQSPSNKVTEKGKDVELRCDPISGHTALYWYRQSLGQGLEFLIYFQGNSAPDKSGLPSDRFSAERTGGSVSTLTIQRTQQEDSAVYLCASSLEASGIPYEQYFGPGTRLTVT.